Shown below are 24 T cell receptor beta chains from a single sample sequenced in a study of cytomegalovirus exposure and HLA in healthy donors. Both 60 Vbeta primers and 13 Jbeta primers went into the PCR. Sequenced by immunoSEQ multiplex PCR; TCRdb stores in-frame clones only, minus some. The sample carries fewer than 250,000 clones, 82% recorded once. Sequenced material: PBMCs. These receptors originate from a man aged 35-49 years in good health and CMV-seropositive.

The chain carries TRBV11-2 and TRBJ1-2; the match to TRBD1 covers 8 bases. Unmatched junction bases numbered 1, after V lost 1 base and J lost 6 bases. The CDR3 length is 13 residues. The germline gives CDR1 SGHAT, CDR2 FQNNGV. The CDR3 protein is CASSLAGGNGYTF. The CDR3 DNA reads as TGTGCCAGCAGCTTAGCAGGGGGCAATGGCTACACCTTC.

V usage is TRBV19 and J usage is TRBJ1-5; D not resolved. Germline lookup yields CDR1 LNHDA and CDR2 SQIVND (reference sequence). With 2 bases removed from V and 7 bases from J, the gap between germline ends came to 12 bases. The CDR3 loop spans 14 amino acids. The CDR3, as DNA: TGTGCCAGTAGTATACAAAGAAGCGGACAGCCCCAGCATTTT. Protein product: CASSIQRSGQPQHF.

This clone has more than one count but fewer than ten. The chain employs TRBV5-1 and TRBJ1-3; D not resolved. CDR3 length: 14 amino acids. With 0 bases removed from V and 0 bases from J, the gap between germline ends came to 4 bases. Germline assignment: CDR1 SGHRS and CDR2 YFSETQ. CDR3 region: CASSLAGSGNTIYF. The CDR3 DNA reads TGCGCCAGCAGCTTGGCCGGCTCTGGAAACACCATATATTTT.

A single count supports this clone. The rearrangement uses TRBV7-9 and TRBJ2-1; TRBD2 agrees at 11 bases. The ends lost 3 bases at V and 7 bases at J; junction bases unmatched: 5. The CDR3 length is 15 residues. Germline assignment: CDR1 SEHNR and CDR2 FQNEAQ (reference sequence). CDR3 bases: TGTGCCAGCAGCTTTAGCGGGAGGGCCGGGAATGAGCAGTTCTTC. Protein sequence: CASSFSGRAGNEQFF.

The V gene is TRBV27, the J gene TRBJ2-5, with a tentative D call TRBD2 (6 bases). Germline-derived CDR1 and CDR2 are MNHEY and SMNVEV (reference sequence). The V gene lost 5 bases and the J gene lost 6 bases, with 19 bases spanning the gap. CDR3 size: 15 residues. The CDR3 DNA follows: TGTGCCAGCAGTAACCCCCTGCGGGGAGTAAAGACCCAGTACTTC. It codes for CASSNPLRGVKTQYF.

The chain uses TRBV7-2 and TRBJ2-6; D possibly corresponds to TRBD1 (6 bases). Germline V CDR1 and CDR2: SGHTA, FQGNSA. The CDR3 extends over 16 amino acids. The ends were cut back, 4 bases at V and 0 bases at J, with 10 bases in the middle. The CDR3 protein is CASSWGQISGANVLTF. The CDR3 nucleotides are TGTGCCAGCAGCTGGGGACAAATCTCTGGGGCCAACGTCCTGACTTTC.

This chain uses TRBV2 with TRBJ2-3; 11 positions match TRBD2. Germline assignment: CDR1 SNHLY and CDR2 FYNNEI. CDR3 length: 14 residues. Unmatched junction bases numbered 0, after V lost 3 bases and J lost 4 bases. Written as DNA, the CDR3 is TGTGCCAGCAGTGAGACTAGCGGGGCAGATACGCAGTATTTT. Protein: CASSETSGADTQYF.

This chain connects TRBV6-1 to TRBJ2-7; 8 nucleotides match TRBD2. This CDR3 comprises 14 residues. V shed 7 bases and J 1 base; nucleotides not matched to a gene: 6. CDR1 MNHNS and CDR2 SASEGT come from the germline V gene. CDR3 loop: CASMRAGASYEQYF. In DNA, the CDR3 is TGTGCCAGCATGCGAGCGGGAGCTTCCTACGAGCAGTACTTC.

The chain carries TRBV10-2 and TRBJ2-1; unclear D gene. The CDR3 runs to 13 residues. The germline CDR1 and CDR2 sequences are WSHSY and SAAADI. V lost 10 bases to trimming and J lost 5 bases, with 15 bases between them. The CDR3 DNA reads as TGCGCCACGAGTCCGAACCACCACAATGAGCAGTTCTTC. It yields the protein CATSPNHHNEQFF.

The rearrangement uses TRBV18 and TRBJ1-5; 8 nucleotides agree with TRBD1. Per the germline V gene, CDR1 is KGHSH and CDR2 is LQKENI. Losses at the gene ends were 3 bases for V and 2 bases for J; bases not matched to a gene: 6. This CDR3 has 16 residues. The DNA for the CDR3 is TGTGCCAGCTCACCCTCAGGGGGCAGGGGCAATCAGCCCCAGCATTTT. This codes for CASSPSGGRGNQPQHF.

This clone was recorded only once. The chain recombines TRBV9 with TRBJ2-5; 10 bases line up with TRBD2. CDR3 size: 15 residues. After removal of 3 bases from V and 6 bases from J, the junction contained 8 bases not matched to a gene. Looked up from germline, CDR1 is SGDLS and CDR2 is YYNGEE. This CDR3 reads CASSALAGDPKTQYF. The CDR3 nucleotides read TGTGCCAGCAGCGCCCTAGCGGGAGACCCGAAGACCCAGTACTTC.

J is TRBJ1-5 and V is TRBV29-1; 7 nucleotides align to TRBD1. Germline loops: CDR1 SQVTM, CDR2 ANQGSEA. V gave up 7 bases and J gave up 4 bases; unmatched junction bases: 7. The CDR3 is 13 amino acids. This chain's CDR3 is CSAETGSNQPQHF. The CDR3, as DNA: TGCAGCGCCGAGACAGGGAGTAATCAGCCCCAGCATTTT.

V is TRBV21-1 and J is TRBJ2-7; the table calls TRBD2, which could not be checked here. TRBV21-1 counts as a pseudogene. CDR3 size: 12 residues. The CDR3 loop reads CASRGKGWEQYV. In DNA form, the CDR3 reads TGTGCCAGCAGGGGTAAGGGTTGGGAGCAGTACGTC.

This clone was counted between two and nine times. The chain employs TRBV6-1 and TRBJ2-1; 13 bases are a match to TRBD2. Looked up from germline, CDR1 is MNHNS and CDR2 is SASEGT. J gave up 4 bases and V 11 bases, and 8 bases lay outside the gene matches. This CDR3 region has 15 residues. CDR3 DNA sequence: TGTGCCCCCGGACTAGCGGGAGAGAAATACAATGAGCAGTTCTTC. This codes for CAPGLAGEKYNEQFF.

V gene TRBV7-9 combines with J gene TRBJ1-2; no clear D. Germline CDR1 is SEHNR and CDR2 is FQNEAQ (reference sequence). V lost 1 base and J lost 0, with 12 bases in between. This CDR3 region has 16 residues. DNA of the CDR3: TGTGCCAGCAGCTTAGTTGAGGAAAGAGCTAACTATGGCTACACCTTC. Amino acids: CASSLVEERANYGYTF.

CDR3 protein: CASSPGHNSYEQYF. The CDR3 region has the DNA TGTGCCAGCAGCCCTGGACATAACTCCTACGAGCAGTACTTC. The V gene is TRBV7-3, the J gene TRBJ2-7; D may be TRBD1 (5 bases). This CDR3 has 14 amino acids. Germline V lookup: CDR1 SGHTA, CDR2 FQGTGA. V was clipped by 5 bases and J by 0 bases, with 11 bases between them.

The rearrangement joins TRBV4-1 to TRBJ2-7; a weak D match, TRBD2 (6 bases). Trimming removed 1 base from V and 0 bases from J, with 10 bases in between. The CDR3 contains 15 residues. CDR1 and CDR2 (germline): MGHRA, YSYEKL. CDR3 amino acids: CASSQGRGPSYEQYF. Here the CDR3 DNA reads TGCGCCAGCAGCCAAGGGCGGGGCCCCTCCTACGAGCAGTACTTC.

The sample holds one count of this clone. This sequence joins TRBV6-5 and TRBJ2-1; 13 bases fit TRBD2. CDR3 size: 15 residues. Per the germline V gene, CDR1 is MNHEY and CDR2 is SVGAGI. Germline trimming cut 0 bases from V and 7 bases from J; bases unmatched to any gene: 0. The CDR3 sequence is CASSYSTSGRNEQFF. The CDR3 coding sequence is TGTGCCAGCAGTTACTCGACTAGCGGGAGGAATGAGCAGTTCTTC.

The chain carries TRBV6-1 and TRBJ2-1; no reliable D call. The CDR3 totals 15 residues. The germline CDR1 and CDR2 sequences are MNHNS and SASEGT. Between the trimmed V and J ends, which lost 2 bases and 9 bases, there was a span of 17 bases. Written as DNA, the CDR3 is TGTGCCAGCAGTGAAAGTGCTAGAATGATGGGTGAGCAGTTCTTC. Its translation is CASSESARMMGEQFF.

This sequence joins TRBV6-1 and TRBJ1-5, with a tentative D call TRBD1 (6 bases). V lost 10 bases and J lost 0, with 16 bases in between. The CDR3 covers 15 residues. CDR1 MNHNS and CDR2 SASEGT come from the germline V gene. The CDR3 region is CATDRDNYSNQPQHF. DNA for the CDR3: TGTGCCACCGACCGGGACAATTATAGCAATCAGCCCCAGCATTTT.

The chain uses TRBV13 and TRBJ2-1, with D tentatively TRBD2 (5 bases). Germline-derived CDR1 and CDR2 are PRHDT and FYEKMQ (reference sequence). Between the trimmed V and J ends, which lost 7 bases and 8 bases, there was a span of 12 bases. The CDR3 spans 12 residues. The CDR3 here is CASTAGGDEQFF. CDR3 sequence (DNA): TGTGCCAGCACGGCGGGTGGGGATGAGCAGTTCTTC.

In DNA, the CDR3 is TGTGCCAGCAGTTTAGGCAGGGGGAGGGAAAAACTGTTTTTT. Its translation is CASSLGRGREKLFF. The chain has TRBV28 and TRBJ1-4, with TRBD1 identical over 7 bases. The CDR3 has 14 amino acids. CDR1 is MDHEN and CDR2 is SYDVKM in the germline V gene. V dropped 2 bases and J dropped 8; count of bases not matched to a gene: 5. The whole variable domain, filled in from reference TRBV28 and TRBJ1-4, reads DVKVTQSSRYLVKRTGEKVFLECVQDMDHENMFWYRQDPGLGLRLIYFSYDVKMKEKGDIPEGYSVSREKKERFSLILESASTNQTSMYLCASSLGRGREKLFFGSGTQLSVL.

The chain uses TRBV11-2 and TRBJ2-7; 8 nucleotides agree with TRBD1. The trim removed 2 bases at V and 3 bases at J, leaving 6 bases unmatched. CDR1 SGHAT and CDR2 FQNNGV come from the germline V gene. The CDR3 consists of 15 residues. CDR3 DNA: TGTGCCAGCAGCTTAACTGGACAGGGTAGCTACGAGCAGTACGTC. It codes for CASSLTGQGSYEQYV.

The CDR3: CASSPPGDGQPQHF. The DNA of the CDR3 is TGTGCCAGCTCACCACCAGGGGATGGTCAGCCCCAGCATTTT. This chain joins TRBV18 and TRBJ1-5; D possibly corresponds to TRBD1 (5 bases). The CDR3 spans 14 residues. Germline loops: CDR1 KGHSH, CDR2 LQKENI. Trimming left V 0 bases short and J 6 bases short, with 9 bases between.